These T cell receptor beta chains were read from a single sample in a study of identifying expanded T cells in peripheral blood. Libraries were prepared by immunoSEQ multiplex PCR; TCRdb keeps only in-frame clonotypes and omits some of them. The sample carries roughly 75,000 clones, about nine tenths recorded once. The sequenced sample was blood. The origin of the receptors is a person between 18 and 69 years old in good health. Both conserved end residues are trimmed from each CDR3. The order of the fields is clone size, D gene, V gene, CDR3 protein. D genes are given only for firm matches. Clone size appears in some rows only: once, few, many, or a class for an expanded clone.

- | - | TRBV5-1 | ASSRQEAYEQY
- | TRBD1 | TRBV25-1 | ASSGVTGLAKNIQY
- | TRBD1 | TRBV6-5 | ASSYGDRLNTEAF
- | TRBD1 | TRBV6-1 | ASSEAWQGGTEAF
- | - | TRBV6-6 | ASSSYASDWSNEQF
once | - | TRBV28 | ASQLGGATNEKLF
- | - | TRBV25-1 | ASSVQGLYNEQF
- | - | TRBV7-3 | ASSLREVKNGSGANVLT
- | - | TRBV28 | ATTDSYEQY
once | TRBD2 | TRBV18 | ASSPGWALAGGYETQY
few | TRBD1 | TRBV14 | ASSWDRATEAF
- | - | TRBV9 | ASSVGGGHYNEQF
- | TRBD1 | TRBV29-1 | SVGDRDYGYT
- | TRBD1 | TRBV6-1 | ASRDTGTGNYEQY
- | - | TRBV28 | ASSLYPSTGPVNEQY
- | - | TRBV6-1 | ASSENGGFWETQY
- | - | TRBV4-3 | ASSQDFQPGRVGTQY
- | - | TRBV7-2 | ASSPDQILAQY